A single sample gave rise to the 10 T cell receptor beta chains below, sequenced in a study of cytomegalovirus exposure and HLA in healthy donors. The PCR employed 60 Vbeta primers together with 13 Jbeta primers. Using immunoSEQ multiplex PCR, the repertoire was profiled, and TCRdb retains in-frame clones only, with some absent. The sample gives roughly 150,000 clones, 60% to 85% of which show up once; about an eighth is in the top ten. Sequences were obtained from PBMCs. These receptors originate from a man aged 35 to 55 in good health and CMV-seropositive.

This chain uses TRBV5-1 with TRBJ2-5; possibly TRBD2 for D (6 bases). CDR3 size: 13 residues. V was shortened by 1 base and J by 5 bases, with 9 bases between the two germline ends. Per germline, CDR1 SGHRS and CDR2 YFSETQ. CDR3 region: CASSLTSPETQYF. The CDR3 nucleotides read TGCGCCAGCAGCTTGACTAGCCCGGAGACCCAGTACTTC.

The V and J genes are TRBV12-5 and TRBJ2-7, with TRBD2 matching over 8 bases. V lost 4 bases and J lost 2; bases outside the gene matches: 10. The germline V gene has CDR1 LGHNT and CDR2 FRNRAP. The CDR3 totals 16 residues. Here the CDR3 reads CASGWVSGTGTYEQYF. CDR3 in DNA: TGTGCTAGTGGTTGGGTTAGCGGGACGGGTACCTACGAGCAGTACTTC.

The sample holds a few counts of this clone. J is TRBJ1-1 and V is TRBV5-1, with D possibly TRBD1 on 6 matching bases. CDR1 and CDR2 from the germline V gene are SGHRS and YFSETQ. CDR3 length: 14 amino acids. The V gene lost 0 bases and the J gene lost 7 bases, with 13 bases spanning the gap. The CDR3 region is CASSLEPGAGEAFF. The DNA for the CDR3 is TGCGCCAGCAGCTTGGAACCAGGGGCGGGTGAAGCTTTCTTT.

The chain employs TRBV11-2 and TRBJ2-5; TRBD1 might be the D (5 bases). Trimming shortened V by 3 bases and J by 7 bases, and 18 bases separated the two germline ends. From germline, CDR1 is SGHAT and CDR2 FQNNGV. This CDR3 region has 15 residues. CDR3 sequence reads: CASSFDPTDPATQYF. The DNA for the CDR3 is TGTGCCAGCAGCTTCGACCCGACAGACCCAGCGACCCAGTACTTC.

In its sample, this clone was seen a few times. The rearrangement links TRBV5-4 to TRBJ2-1; no reliable D call. Trimming cost V 0 bases and J 9 bases, with 16 bases left between them. This CDR3 region has 15 residues. Germline CDR1 and CDR2: SGHNT and YYREEE (reference sequence). CDR3 residues: CASSLVRANTGEQFF. The CDR3 DNA reads as TGTGCCAGCAGCTTGGTGCGAGCGAATACGGGTGAGCAGTTCTTC. Using reference TRBV5-4 and TRBJ2-1 for the parts outside the CDR3, the full variable domain is ETGVTQSPTHLIKTRGQQVTLRCSSQSGHNTVSWYQQALGQGPQFIFQYYREEENGRGNFPPRFSGLQFPNYSSELNVNALELDDSALYLCASSLVRANTGEQFFGPGTRLTVL.

The chain couples TRBV5-6 to TRBJ2-5, with 8 bases matching TRBD2. CDR1 and CDR2 (germline): SGHDT, YYEEEE. This CDR3 is 14 amino acids long. The ends lost 5 bases at V and 3 bases at J; junction bases unmatched: 6. This CDR3 is CASSRAGAEETQYF. In nucleotides, the CDR3 is TGTGCCAGCAGTCGAGCGGGAGCGGAAGAGACCCAGTACTTC.

The genes are TRBV9 and TRBJ2-7; D ambiguous. The CDR3 is 14 amino acids. CDR1 is SGDLS, CDR2 YYNGEE, per germline. Trimming removed 0 bases from V and 3 bases from J, with 10 bases in between. This chain's CDR3 is CASSVGGLNYEQYF. The CDR3 DNA sequence: TGTGCCAGCAGCGTAGGTGGCTTGAACTACGAGCAGTACTTC.

J is TRBJ2-7 and V is TRBV11-2, with TRBD2 matching over 8 bases. The CDR3 loop spans 16 amino acids. V lost 5 bases to trimming and J lost 2 bases; unmatched junction nucleotides: 11. Germline CDR1 reads SGHAT; CDR2 reads FQNNGV. CDR3 sequence: CASSPRRTSQAYEQYF. DNA of the CDR3: TGTGCCAGCAGCCCCCGCCGGACTAGCCAGGCCTACGAGCAGTACTTC.

The chain has TRBV5-1 and TRBJ2-3; 9 nucleotides agree with TRBD2. This CDR3 is built from 17 residues. Looked up from germline, CDR1 is SGHRS and CDR2 is YFSETQ. V shed 4 bases and J 0 bases; nucleotides not matched to a gene: 9. CDR3: CASSPRTSGFSTDTQYF. The DNA for the CDR3 is TGCGCCAGCAGCCCTCGAACTAGCGGGTTTAGCACAGATACGCAGTATTTT.

The sample holds a few counts of this clone. This chain joins TRBV4-2 and TRBJ2-5, with 9 bases fitting TRBD1. This CDR3 comprises 14 residues. Per the germline V gene, CDR1 is LGHNA and CDR2 is YNFKEQ. V was clipped by 4 bases and J by 13 bases; unmatched bases: 13. The CDR3 sequence is CASSPLKGQGSRYF. The CDR3 nucleotides read TGTGCCAGCAGCCCCCTAAAGGGACAGGGTTCACGGTACTTC.